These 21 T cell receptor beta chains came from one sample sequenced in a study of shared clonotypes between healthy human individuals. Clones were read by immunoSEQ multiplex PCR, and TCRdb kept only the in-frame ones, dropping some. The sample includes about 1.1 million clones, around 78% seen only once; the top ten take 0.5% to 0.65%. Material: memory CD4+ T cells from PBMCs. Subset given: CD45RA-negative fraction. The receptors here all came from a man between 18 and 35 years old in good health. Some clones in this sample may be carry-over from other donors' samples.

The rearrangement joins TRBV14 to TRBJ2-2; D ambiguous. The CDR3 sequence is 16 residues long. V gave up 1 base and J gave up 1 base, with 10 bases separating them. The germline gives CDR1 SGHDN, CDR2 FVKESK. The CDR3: CASSQVASMNTGELFF. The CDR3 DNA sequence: TGTGCCAGCAGCCAAGTAGCAAGTATGAACACCGGGGAGCTGTTTTTT.

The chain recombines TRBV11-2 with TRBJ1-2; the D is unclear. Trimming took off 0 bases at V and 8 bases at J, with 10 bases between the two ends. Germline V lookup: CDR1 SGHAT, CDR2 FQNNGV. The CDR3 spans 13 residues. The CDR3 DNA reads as TGTGCCAGCAGCTTAGACAGCGCTATGGGCTACACCTTC. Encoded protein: CASSLDSAMGYTF.

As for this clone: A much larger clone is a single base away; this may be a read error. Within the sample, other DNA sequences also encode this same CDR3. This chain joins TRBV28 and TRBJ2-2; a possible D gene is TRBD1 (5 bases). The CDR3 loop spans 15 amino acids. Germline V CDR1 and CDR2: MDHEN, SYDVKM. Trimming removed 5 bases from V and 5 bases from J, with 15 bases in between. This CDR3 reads CASSQIQTGTGELFF. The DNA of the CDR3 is TGTGCCAGCAGTCAAATCCAAACAGGAACCGGGGAGCTGTTTTTT.

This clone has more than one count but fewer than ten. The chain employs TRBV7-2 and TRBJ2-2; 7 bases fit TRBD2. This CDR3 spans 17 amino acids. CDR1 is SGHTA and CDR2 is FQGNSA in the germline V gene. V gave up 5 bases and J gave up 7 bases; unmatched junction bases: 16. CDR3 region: CASSHHPGRGWGGELFF. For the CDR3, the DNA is TGTGCCAGCAGCCACCACCCTGGGAGGGGATGGGGCGGGGAGCTGTTTTTT.

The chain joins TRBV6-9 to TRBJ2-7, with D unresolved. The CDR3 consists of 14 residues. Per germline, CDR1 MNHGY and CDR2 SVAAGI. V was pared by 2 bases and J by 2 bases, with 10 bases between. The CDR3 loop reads CASSYKVRAYEQYF. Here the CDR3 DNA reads TGTGCCAGCAGTTATAAGGTCAGAGCCTACGAGCAGTACTTC.

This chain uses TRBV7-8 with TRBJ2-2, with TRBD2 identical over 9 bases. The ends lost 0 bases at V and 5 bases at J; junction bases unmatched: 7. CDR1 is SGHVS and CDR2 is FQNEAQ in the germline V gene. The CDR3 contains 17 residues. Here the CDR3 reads CASSLALRTSVTGELFF. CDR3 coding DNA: TGTGCCAGCAGCTTAGCGCTCAGGACTAGCGTGACCGGGGAGCTGTTTTTT.

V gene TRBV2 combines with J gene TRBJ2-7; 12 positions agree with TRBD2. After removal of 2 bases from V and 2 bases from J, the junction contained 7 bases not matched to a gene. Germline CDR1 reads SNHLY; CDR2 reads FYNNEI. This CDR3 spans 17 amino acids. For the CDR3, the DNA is TGTGCCAGCAGTGAACGTAGGAGACTAGCGGGAGCCTACGAGCAGTACTTC. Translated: CASSERRRLAGAYEQYF. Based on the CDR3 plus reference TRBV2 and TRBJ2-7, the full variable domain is EPEVTQTPSHQVTQMGQEVILRCVPISNHLYFYWYRQILGQKVEFLVSFYNNEISEKSEIFDDQFSVERPDGSNFTLKIRSTKLEDSAMYFCASSERRRLAGAYEQYFGPGTRLTVT.

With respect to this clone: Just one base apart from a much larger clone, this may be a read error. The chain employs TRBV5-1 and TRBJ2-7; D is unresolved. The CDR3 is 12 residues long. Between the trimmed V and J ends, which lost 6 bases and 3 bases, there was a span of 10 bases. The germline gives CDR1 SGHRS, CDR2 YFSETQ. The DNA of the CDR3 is TGCGCCAGCAAGGACGTCTTCTACGAGCAGTACTTC. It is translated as CASKDVFYEQYF.

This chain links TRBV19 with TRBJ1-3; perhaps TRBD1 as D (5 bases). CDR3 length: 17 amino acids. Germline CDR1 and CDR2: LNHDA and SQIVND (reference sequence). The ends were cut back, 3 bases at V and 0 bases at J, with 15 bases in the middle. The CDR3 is CASSIKGARSSGNTIYF. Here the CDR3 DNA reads TGTGCCAGTAGTATCAAAGGGGCCCGGAGCTCTGGAAACACCATATATTTT.

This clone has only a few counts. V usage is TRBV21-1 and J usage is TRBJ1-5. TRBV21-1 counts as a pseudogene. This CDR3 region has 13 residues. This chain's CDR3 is CASSKKRHQPQHF. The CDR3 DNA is TGTGCCAGCAGCAAAAAGAGACATCAGCCCCAGCATTTT.

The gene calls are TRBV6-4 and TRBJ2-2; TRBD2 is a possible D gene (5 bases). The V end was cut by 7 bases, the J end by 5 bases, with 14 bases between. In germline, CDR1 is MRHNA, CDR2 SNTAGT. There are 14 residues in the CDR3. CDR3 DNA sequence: TGTGCCAGCAAAGGCTCCGAGGGAACCGGGGAGCTGTTTTTT. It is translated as CASKGSEGTGELFF.

The CDR3 region has the DNA TGTGCCACCAGCGGACCCCGAAACACCATATATTTT. Protein product: CATSGPRNTIYF. V gene TRBV15 combines with J gene TRBJ1-3; unclear D gene. Trimming removed 5 bases at V and 5 bases at J, with 7 bases between. CDR3 size: 12 residues. Germline V gene sequence: CDR1 LNHNV, CDR2 YYDKDF (reference sequence).

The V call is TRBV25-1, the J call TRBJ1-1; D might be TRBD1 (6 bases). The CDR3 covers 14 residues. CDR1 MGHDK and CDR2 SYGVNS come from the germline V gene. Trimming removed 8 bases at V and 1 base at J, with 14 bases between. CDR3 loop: CASVAEGQNTEAFF. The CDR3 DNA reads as TGTGCCAGCGTGGCAGAGGGACAGAACACTGAAGCTTTCTTT.

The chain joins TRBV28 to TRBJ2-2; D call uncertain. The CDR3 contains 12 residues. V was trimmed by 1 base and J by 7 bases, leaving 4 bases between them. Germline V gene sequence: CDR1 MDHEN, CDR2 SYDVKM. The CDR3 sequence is CASSLFLGELFF. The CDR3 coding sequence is TGTGCCAGCAGTTTATTCCTCGGGGAGCTGTTTTTT.

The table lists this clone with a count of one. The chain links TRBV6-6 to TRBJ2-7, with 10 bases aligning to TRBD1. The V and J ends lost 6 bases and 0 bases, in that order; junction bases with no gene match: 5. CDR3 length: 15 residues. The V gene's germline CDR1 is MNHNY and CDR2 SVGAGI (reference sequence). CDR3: CASRTRDRGSYEQYF. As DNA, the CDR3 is TGTGCCAGCAGAACCCGGGACAGGGGCTCCTACGAGCAGTACTTC.

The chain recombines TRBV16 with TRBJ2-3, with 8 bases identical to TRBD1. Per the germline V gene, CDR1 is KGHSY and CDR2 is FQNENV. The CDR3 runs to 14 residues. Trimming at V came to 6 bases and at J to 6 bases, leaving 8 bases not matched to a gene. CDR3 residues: CASSLRQGIDTQYF. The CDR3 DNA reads TGTGCCAGCAGTCTAAGACAGGGGATCGATACGCAGTATTTT.

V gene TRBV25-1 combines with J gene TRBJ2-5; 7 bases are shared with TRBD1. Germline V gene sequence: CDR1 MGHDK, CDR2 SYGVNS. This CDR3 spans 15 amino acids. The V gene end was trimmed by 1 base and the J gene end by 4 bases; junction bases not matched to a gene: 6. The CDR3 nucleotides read TGTGCCAGCAGTGAATTTGGGGCAGGGGGAGAGACCCAGTACTTC. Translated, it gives CASSEFGAGGETQYF.

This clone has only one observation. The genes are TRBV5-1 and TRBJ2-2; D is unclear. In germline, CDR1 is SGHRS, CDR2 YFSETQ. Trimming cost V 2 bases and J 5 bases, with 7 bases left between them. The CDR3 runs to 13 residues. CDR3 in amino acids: CASSFTWTGELFF. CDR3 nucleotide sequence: TGCGCCAGCAGCTTTACATGGACCGGGGAGCTGTTTTTT.

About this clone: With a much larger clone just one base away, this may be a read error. The CDR3 protein is CASSRGTGNYEQYF. The CDR3 DNA reads as TGTGCCAGCAGCCGAGGGACAGGGAACTACGAGCAGTACTTC. V usage is TRBV7-2 and J usage is TRBJ2-7; TRBD1 matches at 9 bases. This CDR3 contains 14 residues. V lost 5 bases to trimming and J lost 3 bases; unmatched junction nucleotides: 5. Germline CDR1 and CDR2: SGHTA and FQGNSA. The full variable domain, with the rest looked up from reference TRBV7-2 and TRBJ2-7, is GAGVSQSPSNKVTEKGKDVELRCDPISGHTALYWYRQSLGQGLEFLIYFQGNSAPDKSGLPSDRFSAERTGGSVSTLTIQRTQQEDSAVYLCASSRGTGNYEQYFGPGTRLTVT.

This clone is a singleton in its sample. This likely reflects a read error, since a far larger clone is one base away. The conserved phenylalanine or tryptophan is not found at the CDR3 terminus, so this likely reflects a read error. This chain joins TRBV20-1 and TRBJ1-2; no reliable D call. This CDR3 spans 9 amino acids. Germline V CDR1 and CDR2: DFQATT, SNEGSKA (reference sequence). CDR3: CQRAYGYTL. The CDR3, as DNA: TGCCAGCGGGCCTATGGCTACACCCTC.

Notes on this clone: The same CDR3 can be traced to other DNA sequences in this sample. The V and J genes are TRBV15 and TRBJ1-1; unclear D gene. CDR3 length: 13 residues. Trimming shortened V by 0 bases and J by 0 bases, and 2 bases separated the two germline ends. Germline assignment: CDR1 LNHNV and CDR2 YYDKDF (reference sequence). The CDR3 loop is CATSRDVNTEAFF. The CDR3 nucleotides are TGTGCCACCAGCAGAGATGTGAACACTGAAGCTTTCTTT.